Each of the 4 T cell receptor beta chains below was sequenced from the same sample in a study of response to subunit inactivated influenza vaccine. TCRdb ran MiXCR on the RT-PCR reads and lists one entry per CDR3 protein. The table includes some 300,000 distinct CDR3 sequences, roughly 22% detected once. The starting material was PBMCs from blood, obtained less than 22 months after vaccination. The source is a man in his fifties or sixties who received an inactivated influenza vaccine.

This chain uses TRBV20-1 with TRBJ1-1; the D is unclear. Trimming shortened V by 3 bases and J by 5 bases, and 7 bases separated the two germline ends. CDR1 is DFQATT, CDR2 SNEGSKA, per germline (reference sequence). This CDR3 region has 11 residues. The CDR3 region has the DNA TGCAGTGCTAGGGGATGGACTGAAGCTTTCTTT. Amino acid sequence: CSARGWTEAFF.

This clonotype was detected ten times or more. J is TRBJ1-1 and V is TRBV7-3; no definite D call. V gave up 5 bases and J gave up 0 bases, with 7 bases separating them. In germline, CDR1 is SGHTA, CDR2 FQGTGA. This CDR3 region has 13 residues. The CDR3 loop reads CASSPQMNTEAFF. As DNA, the CDR3 is TGTGCCAGCAGCCCCCAGATGAACACTGAAGCTTTCTTT.

The gene calls are TRBV5-1 and TRBJ2-2, with 10 bases aligning to TRBD1. J was trimmed by 6 bases and V by 2 bases; bases with no gene match: 7. The CDR3 totals 16 residues. CDR1 is SGHRS and CDR2 is YFSETQ in the germline V gene. CDR3 residues: CASSLRTGGVSGELFF. In DNA form, the CDR3 reads TGCGCCAGCAGCTTACGGACAGGGGGAGTCTCCGGGGAGCTGTTTTTT.

This clonotype occurred many times. The chain joins TRBV12-3 or TRBV12-4 to TRBJ1-4; TRBD1 matches at 8 bases. CDR3 length: 15 residues. V gave up 4 bases and J gave up 4 bases; unmatched junction bases: 5. The DNA of the CDR3 is TGTGCCAGCAGTTCCCGGACAGGGATTAATGAAAAACTGTTTTTT. Protein: CASSSRTGINEKLFF.